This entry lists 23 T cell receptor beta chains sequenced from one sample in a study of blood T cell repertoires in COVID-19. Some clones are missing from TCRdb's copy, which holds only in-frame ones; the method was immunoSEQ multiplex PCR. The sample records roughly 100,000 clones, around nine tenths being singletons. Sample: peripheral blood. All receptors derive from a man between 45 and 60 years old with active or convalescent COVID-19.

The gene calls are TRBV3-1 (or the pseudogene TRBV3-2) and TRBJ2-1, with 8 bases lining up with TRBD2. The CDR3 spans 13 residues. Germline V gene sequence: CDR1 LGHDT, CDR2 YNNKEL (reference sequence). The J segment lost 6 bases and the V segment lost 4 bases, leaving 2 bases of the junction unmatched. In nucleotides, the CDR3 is TGTGCCAGCAGCCTCGGGGGGGCCAATGAGCAGTTCTTC. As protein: CASSLGGANEQFF.

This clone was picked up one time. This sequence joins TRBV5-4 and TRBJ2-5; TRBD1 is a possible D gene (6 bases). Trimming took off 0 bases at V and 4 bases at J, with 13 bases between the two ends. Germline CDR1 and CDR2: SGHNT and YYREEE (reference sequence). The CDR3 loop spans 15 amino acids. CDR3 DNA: TGTGCCAGCAGCTTGGCGATAGAAGGGGGAGAGACCCAGTACTTC. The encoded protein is CASSLAIEGGETQYF.

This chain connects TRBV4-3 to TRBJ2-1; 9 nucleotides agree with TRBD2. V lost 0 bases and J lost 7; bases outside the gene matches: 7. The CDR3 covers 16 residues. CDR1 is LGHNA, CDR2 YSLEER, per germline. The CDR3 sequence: CASSQEGAGGRNEQFF. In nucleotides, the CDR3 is TGCGCCAGCAGCCAAGAAGGGGCGGGGGGGCGTAATGAGCAGTTCTTC.

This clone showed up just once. The CDR3 here is CASDRGRNTQYF. CDR3 nucleotides: TGTGCCAGCGACAGGGGGCGAAATACGCAGTATTTT. The chain joins TRBV28 to TRBJ2-3; 10 bases line up with TRBD1. V lost 8 bases, J lost 7 bases, and 3 bases stayed unmatched. The germline V gene encodes CDR1 MDHEN and CDR2 SYDVKM. This CDR3 is built from 12 residues.

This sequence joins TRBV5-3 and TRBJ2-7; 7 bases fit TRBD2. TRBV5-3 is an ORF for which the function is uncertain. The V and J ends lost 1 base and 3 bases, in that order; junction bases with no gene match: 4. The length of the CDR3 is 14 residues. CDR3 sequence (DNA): TGTGCCAGAAGCTTGAGGCGGGGGATCTACGAGCAGTACGTC. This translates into CARSLRRGIYEQYV.

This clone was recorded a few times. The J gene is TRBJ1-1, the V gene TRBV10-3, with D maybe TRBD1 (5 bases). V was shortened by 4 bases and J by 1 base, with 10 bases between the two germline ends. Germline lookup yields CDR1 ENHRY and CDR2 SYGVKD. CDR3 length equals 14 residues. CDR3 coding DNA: TGTGCCATCAGTGTAGACAGCCCGAACACTGAAGCTTTCTTT. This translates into CAISVDSPNTEAFF.

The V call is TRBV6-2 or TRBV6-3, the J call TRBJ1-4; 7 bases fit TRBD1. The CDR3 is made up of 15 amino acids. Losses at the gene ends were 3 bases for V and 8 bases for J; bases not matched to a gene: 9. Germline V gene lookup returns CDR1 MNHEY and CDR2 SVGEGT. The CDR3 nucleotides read TGTGCCAGCAGTTATCTTGACAGGGCCGGCGAAAAACTGTTTTTT. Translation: CASSYLDRAGEKLFF.

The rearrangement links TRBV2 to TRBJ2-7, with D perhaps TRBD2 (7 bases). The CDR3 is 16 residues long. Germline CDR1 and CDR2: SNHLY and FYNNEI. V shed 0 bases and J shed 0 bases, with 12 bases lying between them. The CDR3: CASSEAGGGRSYEQYV. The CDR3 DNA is TGTGCCAGCAGTGAAGCAGGGGGGGGCCGCTCCTACGAGCAGTACGTC.

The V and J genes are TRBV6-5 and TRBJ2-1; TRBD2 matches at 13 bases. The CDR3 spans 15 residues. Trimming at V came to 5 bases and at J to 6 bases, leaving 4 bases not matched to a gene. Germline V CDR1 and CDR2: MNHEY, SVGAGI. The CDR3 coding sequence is TGTGCCAGCAGTCAGGGACTAGCGGGGAGCAATGAGCAGTTCTTC. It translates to CASSQGLAGSNEQFF.

The CDR3 nucleotides read TGTGCCAGTTCCCACATTAATGAAAAACTGTTTTTT. Its protein is CASSHINEKLFF. The rearrangement links TRBV19 to TRBJ1-4; D uncertain. Germline V gene sequence: CDR1 LNHDA, CDR2 SQIVND (reference sequence). CDR3 length: 12 amino acids. V was pared by 8 bases and J by 4 bases, with 8 bases between.

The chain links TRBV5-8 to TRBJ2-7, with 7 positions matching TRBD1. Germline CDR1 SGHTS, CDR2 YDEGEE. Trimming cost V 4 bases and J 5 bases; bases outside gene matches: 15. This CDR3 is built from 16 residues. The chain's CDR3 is CASSRLMDRRLDEQYF. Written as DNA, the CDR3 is TGTGCCAGCAGCCGACTCATGGACAGGAGGTTGGACGAGCAGTACTTC.

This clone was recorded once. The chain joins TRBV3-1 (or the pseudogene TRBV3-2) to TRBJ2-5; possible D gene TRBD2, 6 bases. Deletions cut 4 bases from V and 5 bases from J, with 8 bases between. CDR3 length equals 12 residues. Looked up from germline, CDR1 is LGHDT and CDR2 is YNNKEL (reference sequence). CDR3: CASSRGGETQYF. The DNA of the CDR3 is TGTGCCAGCAGCCGTGGGGGGGAGACCCAGTACTTC.

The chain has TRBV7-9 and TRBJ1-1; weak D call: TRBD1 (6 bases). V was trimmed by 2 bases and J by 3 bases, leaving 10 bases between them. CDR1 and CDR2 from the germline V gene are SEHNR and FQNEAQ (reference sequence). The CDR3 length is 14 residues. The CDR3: CASSLRGADTEAFF. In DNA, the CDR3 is TGTGCCAGCAGCTTACGGGGGGCGGACACTGAAGCTTTCTTT.

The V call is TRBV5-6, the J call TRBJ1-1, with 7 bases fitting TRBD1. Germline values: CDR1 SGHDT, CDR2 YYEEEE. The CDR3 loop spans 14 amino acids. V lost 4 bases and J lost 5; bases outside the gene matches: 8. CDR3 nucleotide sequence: TGTGCCAGCAGCCGATCCGACAGGGTGACTGAAGCTTTCTTT. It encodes CASSRSDRVTEAFF.

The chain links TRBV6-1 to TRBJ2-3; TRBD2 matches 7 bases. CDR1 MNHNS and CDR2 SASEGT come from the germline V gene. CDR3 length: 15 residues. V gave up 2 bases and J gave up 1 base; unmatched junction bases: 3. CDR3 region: CASSELTSGTDTQYF. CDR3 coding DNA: TGTGCCAGCAGTGAATTAACTAGCGGCACAGATACGCAGTATTTT.

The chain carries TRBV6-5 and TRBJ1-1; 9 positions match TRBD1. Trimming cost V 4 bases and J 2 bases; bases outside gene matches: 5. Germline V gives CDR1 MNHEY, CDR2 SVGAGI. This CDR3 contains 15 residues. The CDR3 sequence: CASSSLTGGNTEAFF. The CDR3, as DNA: TGTGCCAGCAGTTCCTTGACAGGGGGAAACACTGAAGCTTTCTTT.

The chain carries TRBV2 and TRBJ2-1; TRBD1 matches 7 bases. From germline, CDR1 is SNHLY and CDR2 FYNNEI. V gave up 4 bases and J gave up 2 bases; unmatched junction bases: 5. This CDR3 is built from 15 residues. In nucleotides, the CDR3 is TGTGCCAGCAGTGCCTACAGGGGTACCTACAATGAGCAGTTCTTC. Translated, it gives CASSAYRGTYNEQFF.

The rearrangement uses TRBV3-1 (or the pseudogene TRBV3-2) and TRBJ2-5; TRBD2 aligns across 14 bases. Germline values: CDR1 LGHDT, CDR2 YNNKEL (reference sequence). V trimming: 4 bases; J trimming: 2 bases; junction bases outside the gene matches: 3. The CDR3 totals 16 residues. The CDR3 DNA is TGTGCCAGCAGCCTCGGGACTAGCGGGGGACAAGAGACCCAGTACTTC. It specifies CASSLGTSGGQETQYF.

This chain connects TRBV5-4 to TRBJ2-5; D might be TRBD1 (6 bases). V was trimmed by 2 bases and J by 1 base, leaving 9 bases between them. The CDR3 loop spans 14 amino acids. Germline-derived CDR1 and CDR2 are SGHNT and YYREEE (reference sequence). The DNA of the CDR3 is TGTGCCAGCAGCTTCGGCAGGGGCCAAGAGACCCAGTACTTC. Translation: CASSFGRGQETQYF.

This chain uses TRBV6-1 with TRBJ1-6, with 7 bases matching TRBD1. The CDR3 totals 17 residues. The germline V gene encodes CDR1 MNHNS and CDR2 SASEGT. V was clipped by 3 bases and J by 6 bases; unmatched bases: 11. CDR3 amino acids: CASSDRQGVGGNSPLHF. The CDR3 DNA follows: TGTGCCAGCAGTGACAGACAGGGAGTAGGAGGTAATTCACCCCTCCACTTT.

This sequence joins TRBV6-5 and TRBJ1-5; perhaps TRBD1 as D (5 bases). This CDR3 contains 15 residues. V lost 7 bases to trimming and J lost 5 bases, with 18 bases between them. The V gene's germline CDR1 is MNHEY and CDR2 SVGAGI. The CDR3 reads CASTQRGGADQPQHF. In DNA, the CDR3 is TGTGCCAGCACCCAAAGGGGTGGGGCGGATCAGCCCCAGCATTTT.

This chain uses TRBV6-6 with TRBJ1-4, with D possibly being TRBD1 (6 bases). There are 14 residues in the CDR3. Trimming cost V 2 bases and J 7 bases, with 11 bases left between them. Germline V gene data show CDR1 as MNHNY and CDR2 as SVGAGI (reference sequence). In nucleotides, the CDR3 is TGTGCCAGCAGTTACGGCGACAGGACTGAAAAACTGTTTTTT. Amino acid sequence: CASSYGDRTEKLFF.

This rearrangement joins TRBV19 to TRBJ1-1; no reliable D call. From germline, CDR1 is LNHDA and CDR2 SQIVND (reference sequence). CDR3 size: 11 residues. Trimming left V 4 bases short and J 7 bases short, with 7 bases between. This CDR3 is CASSRGHEAFF. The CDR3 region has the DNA TGTGCCAGTAGTAGAGGGCATGAAGCTTTCTTT.